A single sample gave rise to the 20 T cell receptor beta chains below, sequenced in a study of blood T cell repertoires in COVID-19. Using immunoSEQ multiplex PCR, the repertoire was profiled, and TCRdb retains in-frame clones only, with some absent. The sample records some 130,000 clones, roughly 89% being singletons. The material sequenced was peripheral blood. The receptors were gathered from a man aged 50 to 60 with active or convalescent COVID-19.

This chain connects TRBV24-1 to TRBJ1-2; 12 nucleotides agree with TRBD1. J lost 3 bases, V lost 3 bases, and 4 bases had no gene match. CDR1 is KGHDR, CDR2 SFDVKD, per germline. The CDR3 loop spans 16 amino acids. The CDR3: CATSDRDRGRDYGYTF. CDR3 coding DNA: TGTGCCACCAGTGATCGGGACAGGGGGCGAGACTATGGCTACACCTTC.

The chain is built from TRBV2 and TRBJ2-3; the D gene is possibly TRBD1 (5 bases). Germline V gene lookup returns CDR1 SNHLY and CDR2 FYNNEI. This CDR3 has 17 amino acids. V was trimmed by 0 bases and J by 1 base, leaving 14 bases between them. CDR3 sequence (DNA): TGTGCCAGCAGTGAAGCGCTTTTTCAAGGGGGCACAGATACGCAGTATTTT. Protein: CASSEALFQGGTDTQYF.

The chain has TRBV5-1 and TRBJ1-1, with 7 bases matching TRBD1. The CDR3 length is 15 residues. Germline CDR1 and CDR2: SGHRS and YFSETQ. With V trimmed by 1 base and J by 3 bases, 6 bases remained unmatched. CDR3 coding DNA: TGCGCCAGCAGCTTGATCGGGACAGTGGACACTGAAGCTTTCTTT. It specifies CASSLIGTVDTEAFF.

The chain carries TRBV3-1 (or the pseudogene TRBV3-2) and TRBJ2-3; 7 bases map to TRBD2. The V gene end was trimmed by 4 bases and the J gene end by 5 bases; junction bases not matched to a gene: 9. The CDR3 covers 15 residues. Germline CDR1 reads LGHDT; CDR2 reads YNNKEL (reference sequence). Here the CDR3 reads CASSLGGRSRDTQYF. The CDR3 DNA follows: TGTGCCAGCAGCCTGGGGGGGAGGAGTCGAGATACGCAGTATTTT.

The CDR3 nucleotides read TGTGCCAGCAGCTTCGCCGGACAGCAAAATTCACCCCTCCACTTT. Its protein is CASSFAGQQNSPLHF. The chain joins TRBV11-2 to TRBJ1-6, with D possibly being TRBD1 (6 bases). Germline loops: CDR1 SGHAT, CDR2 FQNNGV. The CDR3 length is 15 residues. Trimming cost V 3 bases and J 7 bases, with 13 bases left between them.

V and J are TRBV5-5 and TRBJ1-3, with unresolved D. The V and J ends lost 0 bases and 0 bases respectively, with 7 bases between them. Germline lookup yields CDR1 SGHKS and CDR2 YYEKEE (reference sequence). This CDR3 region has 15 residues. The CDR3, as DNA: TGTGCCAGCAGCTTGGTAGTAGACTCTGGAAACACCATATATTTT. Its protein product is CASSLVVDSGNTIYF.

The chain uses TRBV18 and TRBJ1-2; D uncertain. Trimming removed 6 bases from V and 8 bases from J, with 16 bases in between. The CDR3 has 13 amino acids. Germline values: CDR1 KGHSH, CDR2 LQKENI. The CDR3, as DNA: TGTGCCAGCTCGACATTCTCGGCAAGAGGCTACACCTTC. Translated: CASSTFSARGYTF.

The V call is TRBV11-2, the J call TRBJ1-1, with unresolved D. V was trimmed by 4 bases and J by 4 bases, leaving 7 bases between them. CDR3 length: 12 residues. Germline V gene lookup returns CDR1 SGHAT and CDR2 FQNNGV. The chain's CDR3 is CASSWSGTEAFF. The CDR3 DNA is TGTGCCAGCAGCTGGTCGGGCACTGAAGCTTTCTTT. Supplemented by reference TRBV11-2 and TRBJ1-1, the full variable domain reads EAGVAQSPRYKIIEKRQSVAFWCNPISGHATLYWYQQILGQGPKLLIQFQNNGVVDDSQLPKDRFSAERLKGVDSTLKIQPAKLEDSAVYLCASSWSGTEAFFGQGTRLTVV.

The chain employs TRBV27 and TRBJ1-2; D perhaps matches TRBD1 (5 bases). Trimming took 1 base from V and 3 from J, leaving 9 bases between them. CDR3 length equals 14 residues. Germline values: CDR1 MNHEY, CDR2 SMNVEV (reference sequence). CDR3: CASSLYWGDYGYTF. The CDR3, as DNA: TGTGCCAGCAGTTTATATTGGGGGGACTATGGCTACACCTTC.

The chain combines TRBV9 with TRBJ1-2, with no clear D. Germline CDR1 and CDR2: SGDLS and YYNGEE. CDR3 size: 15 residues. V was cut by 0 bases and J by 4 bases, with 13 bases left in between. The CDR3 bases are TGTGCCAGCAGCGTAGCGTCTCGTGTCAGCTATGGCTACACCTTC. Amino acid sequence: CASSVASRVSYGYTF.

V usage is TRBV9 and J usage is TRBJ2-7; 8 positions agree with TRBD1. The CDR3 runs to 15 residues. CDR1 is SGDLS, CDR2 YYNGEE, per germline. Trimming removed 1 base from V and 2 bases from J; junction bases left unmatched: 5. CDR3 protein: CASSVTDRETYEQYF. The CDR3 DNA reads TGTGCCAGCAGCGTAACGGACAGGGAGACCTACGAGCAGTACTTC.

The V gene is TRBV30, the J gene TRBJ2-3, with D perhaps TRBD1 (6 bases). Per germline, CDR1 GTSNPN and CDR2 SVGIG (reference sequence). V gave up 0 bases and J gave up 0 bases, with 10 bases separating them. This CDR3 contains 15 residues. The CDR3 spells CAWSVGHYSTDTQYF. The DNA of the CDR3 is TGTGCCTGGAGTGTGGGACATTATAGCACAGATACGCAGTATTTT.

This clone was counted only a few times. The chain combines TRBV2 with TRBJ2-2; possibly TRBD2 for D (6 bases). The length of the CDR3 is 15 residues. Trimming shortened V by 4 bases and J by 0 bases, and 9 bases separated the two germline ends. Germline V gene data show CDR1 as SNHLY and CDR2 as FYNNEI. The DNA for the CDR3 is TGTGCCAGCAGTGTGGAGGGAACGAACACCGGGGAGCTGTTTTTT. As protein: CASSVEGTNTGELFF. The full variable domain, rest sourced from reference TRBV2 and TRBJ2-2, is EPEVTQTPSHQVTQMGQEVILRCVPISNHLYFYWYRQILGQKVEFLVSFYNNEISEKSEIFDDQFSVERPDGSNFTLKIRSTKLEDSAMYFCASSVEGTNTGELFFGEGSRLTVL.

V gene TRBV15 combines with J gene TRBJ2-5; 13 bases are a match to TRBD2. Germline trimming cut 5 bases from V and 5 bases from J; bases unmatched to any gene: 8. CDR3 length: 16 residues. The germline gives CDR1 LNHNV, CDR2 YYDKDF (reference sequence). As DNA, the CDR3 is TGTGCCACCAGCGGCCAGACTAGCGGGGGGCTGGAGACCCAGTACTTC. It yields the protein CATSGQTSGGLETQYF.

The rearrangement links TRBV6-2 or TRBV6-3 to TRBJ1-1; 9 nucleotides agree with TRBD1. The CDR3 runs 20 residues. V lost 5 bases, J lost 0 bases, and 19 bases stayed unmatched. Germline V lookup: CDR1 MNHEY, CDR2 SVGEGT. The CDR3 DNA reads TGTGCCAGCAGTGACCGGGACAGGGTGTCAACGTCGACCATGAACACTGAAGCTTTCTTT. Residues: CASSDRDRVSTSTMNTEAFF.

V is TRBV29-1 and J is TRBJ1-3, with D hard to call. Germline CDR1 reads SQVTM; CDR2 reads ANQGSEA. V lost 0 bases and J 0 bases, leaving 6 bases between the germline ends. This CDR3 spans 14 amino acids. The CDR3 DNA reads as TGCAGCGTTGAAGACCCGTACTCTGGAAACACCATATATTTT. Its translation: CSVEDPYSGNTIYF.

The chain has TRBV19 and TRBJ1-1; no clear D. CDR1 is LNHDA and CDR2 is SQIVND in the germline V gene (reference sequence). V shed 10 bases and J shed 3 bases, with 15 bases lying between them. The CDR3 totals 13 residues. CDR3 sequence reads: CANPAGSYTEAFF. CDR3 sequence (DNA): TGTGCCAACCCGGCGGGCTCGTACACTGAAGCTTTCTTT.

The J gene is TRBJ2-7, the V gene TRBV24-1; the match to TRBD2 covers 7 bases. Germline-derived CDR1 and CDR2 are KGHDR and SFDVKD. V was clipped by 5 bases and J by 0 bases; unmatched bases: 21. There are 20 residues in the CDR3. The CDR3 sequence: CATSAPPREVKSWNSYEQYF. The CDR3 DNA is TGTGCCACCAGTGCCCCCCCCCGGGAGGTTAAAAGTTGGAACTCCTACGAGCAGTACTTC.

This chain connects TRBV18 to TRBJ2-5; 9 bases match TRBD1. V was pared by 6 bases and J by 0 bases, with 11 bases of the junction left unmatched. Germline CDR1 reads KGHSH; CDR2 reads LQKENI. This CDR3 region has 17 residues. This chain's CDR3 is CASSATRTGAYQETQYF. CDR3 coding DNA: TGTGCCAGCTCTGCCACCAGGACAGGGGCGTACCAAGAGACCCAGTACTTC.

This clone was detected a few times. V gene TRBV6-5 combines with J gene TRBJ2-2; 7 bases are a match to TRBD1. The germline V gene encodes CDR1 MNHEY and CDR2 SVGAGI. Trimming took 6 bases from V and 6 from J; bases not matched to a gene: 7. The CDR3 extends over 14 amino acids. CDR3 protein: CASRRDREPGELFF. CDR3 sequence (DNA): TGTGCCAGCAGGCGCGACAGGGAACCCGGGGAGCTGTTTTTT.